These 3 T cell receptor beta chains were all obtained from the same sample, sequenced in a study of T-cell reconstitution after alpha-beta-depleted transplantation in children. As it was prepared, the TCRbeta library received unique molecular identifiers. TCRdb re-analysed the PCR reads in MiXCR, keeping a single row per CDR3 protein. The data hold about 340,000 distinct CDR3 sequences, with 10% observed a single time. The sample here was PBMCs from the stem cell graft donor, taken from the stem cell graft. All receptors derive from a human donor who donated a stem cell graft to a child with acute lymphoblastic leukemia.

This clonotype came up many times. The gene calls are TRBV9 and TRBJ2-2; TRBD2 might be the D (5 bases). CDR1 is SGDLS and CDR2 is YYNGEE in the germline V gene. This CDR3 comprises 15 residues. The V gene lost 0 bases and the J gene lost 4 bases, with 10 bases spanning the gap. The CDR3 DNA sequence: TGTGCCAGCAGCGTAGTTTCGGCGGGCACCGGGGAGCTGTTTTTT. Its protein product is CASSVVSAGTGELFF.

This clonotype was seen more than once but under ten times. The chain joins TRBV12-3 or TRBV12-4 to TRBJ2-3; 7 bases agree with TRBD2. The CDR3 totals 16 residues. The J segment lost 0 bases and the V segment lost 3 bases, leaving 6 bases of the junction unmatched. The chain's CDR3 is CASSFLYSGSTDTQYF. DNA of the CDR3: TGTGCCAGCAGTTTTCTCTATAGCGGGAGCACAGATACGCAGTATTTT.

There are a few counts of this clonotype. The chain is built from TRBV24-1 and TRBJ2-5, with a tentative D call TRBD2 (5 bases). Germline CDR1 reads KGHDR; CDR2 reads SFDVKD. Trimming left V 5 bases short and J 0 bases short, with 21 bases between. The CDR3 runs to 18 residues. CDR3 residues: CATSAGRARSGYQETQYF. In DNA form, the CDR3 reads TGTGCCACCAGTGCGGGGAGAGCGCGATCGGGGTACCAAGAGACCCAGTACTTC.